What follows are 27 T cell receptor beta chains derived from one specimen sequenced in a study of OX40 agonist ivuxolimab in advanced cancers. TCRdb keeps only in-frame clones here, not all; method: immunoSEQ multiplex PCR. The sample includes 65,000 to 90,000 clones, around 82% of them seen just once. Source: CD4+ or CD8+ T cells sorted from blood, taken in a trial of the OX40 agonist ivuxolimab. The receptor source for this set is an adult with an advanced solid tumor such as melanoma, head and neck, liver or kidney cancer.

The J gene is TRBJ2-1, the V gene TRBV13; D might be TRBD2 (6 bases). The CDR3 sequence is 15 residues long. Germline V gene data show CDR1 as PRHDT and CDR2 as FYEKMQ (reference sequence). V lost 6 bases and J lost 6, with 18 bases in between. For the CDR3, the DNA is TGTGCCAGCAGTAAACCGGGACTTCTCTTCAATGAGCAGTTCTTC. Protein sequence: CASSKPGLLFNEQFF.

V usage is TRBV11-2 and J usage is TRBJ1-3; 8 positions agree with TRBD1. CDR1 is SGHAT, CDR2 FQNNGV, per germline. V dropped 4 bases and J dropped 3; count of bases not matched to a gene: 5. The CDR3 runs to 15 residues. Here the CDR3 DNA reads TGTGCCAGCAGCTCTACAGGGGGAATTGGAAACACCATATATTTT. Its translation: CASSSTGGIGNTIYF. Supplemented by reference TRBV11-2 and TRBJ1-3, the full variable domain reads EAGVAQSPRYKIIEKRQSVAFWCNPISGHATLYWYQQILGQGPKLLIQFQNNGVVDDSQLPKDRFSAERLKGVDSTLKIQPAKLEDSAVYLCASSSTGGIGNTIYFGEGSWLTVV.

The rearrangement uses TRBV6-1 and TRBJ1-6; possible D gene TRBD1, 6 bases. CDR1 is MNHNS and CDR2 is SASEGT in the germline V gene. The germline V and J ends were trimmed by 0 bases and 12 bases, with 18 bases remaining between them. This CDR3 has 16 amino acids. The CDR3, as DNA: TGTGCCAGCAGTGAAGCGCTTCGGGGGGCGGGTAGACCCCTCCACTTT. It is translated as CASSEALRGAGRPLHF.

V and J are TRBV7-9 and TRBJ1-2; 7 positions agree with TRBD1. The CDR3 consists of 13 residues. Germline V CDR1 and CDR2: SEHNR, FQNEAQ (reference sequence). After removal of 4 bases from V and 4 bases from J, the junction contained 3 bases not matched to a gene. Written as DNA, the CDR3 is TGTGCCAGCAGCTGGGAGGGGGCCTATGGCTACACCTTC. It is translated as CASSWEGAYGYTF.

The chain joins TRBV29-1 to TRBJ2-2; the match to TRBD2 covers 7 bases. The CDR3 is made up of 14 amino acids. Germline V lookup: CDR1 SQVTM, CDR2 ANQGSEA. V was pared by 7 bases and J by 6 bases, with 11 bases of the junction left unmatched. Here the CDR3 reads CSARWTRDSGELFF. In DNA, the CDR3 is TGCAGCGCCAGATGGACTAGAGACTCCGGGGAGCTGTTTTTT.

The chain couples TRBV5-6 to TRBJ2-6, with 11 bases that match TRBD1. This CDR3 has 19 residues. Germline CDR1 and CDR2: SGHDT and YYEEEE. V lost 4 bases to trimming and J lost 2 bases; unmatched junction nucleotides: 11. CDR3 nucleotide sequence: TGTGCCAGCAGCCCGCTGGGGGACAGGGGGTTTCCTGGGGCCAACGTCCTGACTTTC. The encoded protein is CASSPLGDRGFPGANVLTF.

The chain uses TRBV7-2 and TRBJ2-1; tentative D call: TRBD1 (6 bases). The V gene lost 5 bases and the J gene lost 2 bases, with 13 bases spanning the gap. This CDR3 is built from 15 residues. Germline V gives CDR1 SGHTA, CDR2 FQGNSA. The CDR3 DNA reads TGTGCCAGCAGCCCACCTCAGGGGCCCTACAATGAGCAGTTCTTC. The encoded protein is CASSPPQGPYNEQFF.

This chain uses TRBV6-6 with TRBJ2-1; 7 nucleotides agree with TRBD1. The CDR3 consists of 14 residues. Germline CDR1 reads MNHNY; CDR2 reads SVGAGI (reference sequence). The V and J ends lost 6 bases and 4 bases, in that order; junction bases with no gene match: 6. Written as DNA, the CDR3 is TGTGCCAGCAGCCTCCAGGGGGTGTACAATGAGCAGTTCTTC. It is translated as CASSLQGVYNEQFF.

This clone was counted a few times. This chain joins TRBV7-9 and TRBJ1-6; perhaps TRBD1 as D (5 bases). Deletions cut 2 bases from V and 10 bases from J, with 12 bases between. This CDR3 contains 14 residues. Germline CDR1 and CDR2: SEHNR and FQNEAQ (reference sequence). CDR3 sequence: CASSLIGGSSPLHF. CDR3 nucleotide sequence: TGTGCCAGCAGCTTAATTGGGGGTAGCTCACCCCTCCACTTT. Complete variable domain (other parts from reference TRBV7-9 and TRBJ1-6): DTGVSQNPRHKITKRGQNVTFRCDPISEHNRLYWYRQTLGQGPEFLTYFQNEAQLEKSRLLSDRFSAERPKGSFSTLEIQRTEQGDSAMYLCASSLIGGSSPLHFGNGTRLTVT.

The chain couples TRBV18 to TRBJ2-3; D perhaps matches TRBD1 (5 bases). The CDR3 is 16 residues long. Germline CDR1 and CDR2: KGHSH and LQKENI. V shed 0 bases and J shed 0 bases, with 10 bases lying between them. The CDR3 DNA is TGTGCCAGCTCACCACCACCAGGGATCAGCACAGATACGCAGTATTTT. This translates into CASSPPPGISTDTQYF. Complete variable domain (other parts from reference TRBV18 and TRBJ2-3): NAGVMQNPRHLVRRRGQEARLRCSPMKGHSHVYWYRQLPEEGLKFMVYLQKENIIDESGMPKERFSAEFPKEGPSILRIQQVVRGDSAAYFCASSPPPGISTDTQYFGPGTRLTVL.

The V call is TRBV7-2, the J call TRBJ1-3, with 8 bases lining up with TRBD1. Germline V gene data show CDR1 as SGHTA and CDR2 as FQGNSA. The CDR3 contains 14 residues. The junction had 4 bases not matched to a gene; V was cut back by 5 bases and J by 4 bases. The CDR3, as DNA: TGTGCCAGCAGCCAGACAGGGGACGGAAACACCATATATTTT. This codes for CASSQTGDGNTIYF.

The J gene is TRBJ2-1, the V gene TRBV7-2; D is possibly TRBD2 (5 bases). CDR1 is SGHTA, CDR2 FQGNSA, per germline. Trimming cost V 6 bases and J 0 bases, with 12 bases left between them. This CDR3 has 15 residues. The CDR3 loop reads CASRLPGSSYNEQFF. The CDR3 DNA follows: TGTGCCAGCAGATTACCGGGGAGCTCCTACAATGAGCAGTTCTTC. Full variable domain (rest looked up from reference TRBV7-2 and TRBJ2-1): GAGVSQSPSNKVTEKGKDVELRCDPISGHTALYWYRQSLGQGLEFLIYFQGNSAPDKSGLPSDRFSAERTGGSVSTLTIQRTQQEDSAVYLCASRLPGSSYNEQFFGPGTRLTVL.

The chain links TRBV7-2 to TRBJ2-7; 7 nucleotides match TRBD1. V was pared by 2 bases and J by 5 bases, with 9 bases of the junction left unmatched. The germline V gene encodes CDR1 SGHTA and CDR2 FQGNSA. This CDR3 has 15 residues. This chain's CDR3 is CASSLLGTEGNEQYF. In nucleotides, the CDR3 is TGTGCCAGCAGCTTACTCGGGACAGAGGGAAACGAGCAGTACTTC.

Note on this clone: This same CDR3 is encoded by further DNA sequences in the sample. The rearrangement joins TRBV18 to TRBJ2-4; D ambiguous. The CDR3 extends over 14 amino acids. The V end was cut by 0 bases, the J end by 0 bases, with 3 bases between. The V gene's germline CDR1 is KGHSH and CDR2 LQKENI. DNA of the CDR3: TGTGCCAGCTCACCACCGGTAGCCAAAAACATTCAGTACTTC. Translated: CASSPPVAKNIQYF.

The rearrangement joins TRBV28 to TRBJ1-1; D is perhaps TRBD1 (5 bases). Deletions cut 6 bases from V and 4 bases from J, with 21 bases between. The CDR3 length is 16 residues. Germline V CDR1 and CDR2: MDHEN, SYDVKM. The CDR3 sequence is CASSPSGTYDTTEAFF. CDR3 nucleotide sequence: TGTGCCAGCAGCCCTTCCGGGACCTATGATACCACTGAAGCTTTCTTT.

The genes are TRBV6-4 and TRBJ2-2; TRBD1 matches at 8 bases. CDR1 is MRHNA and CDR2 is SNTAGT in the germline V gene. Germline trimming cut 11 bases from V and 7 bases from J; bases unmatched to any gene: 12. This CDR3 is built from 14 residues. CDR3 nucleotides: TGTGCCCTGCTATTCCAGGGGGCGGGCGGGGAGCTGTTTTTT. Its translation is CALLFQGAGGELFF.

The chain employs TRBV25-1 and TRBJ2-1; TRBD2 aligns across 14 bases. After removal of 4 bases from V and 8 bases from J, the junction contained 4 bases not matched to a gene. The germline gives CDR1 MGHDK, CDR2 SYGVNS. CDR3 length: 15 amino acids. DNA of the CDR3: TGTGCCAGCAGTGCCGGGACTAGCGGGGGTTATGAGCAGTTCTTC. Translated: CASSAGTSGGYEQFF.

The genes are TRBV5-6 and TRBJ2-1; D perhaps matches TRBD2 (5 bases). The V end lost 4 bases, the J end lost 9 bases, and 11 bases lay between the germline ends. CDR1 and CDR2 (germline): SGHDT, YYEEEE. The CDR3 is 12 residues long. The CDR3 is CASSILGGEQFF. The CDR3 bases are TGTGCCAGCAGCATACTAGGTGGTGAGCAGTTCTTC.

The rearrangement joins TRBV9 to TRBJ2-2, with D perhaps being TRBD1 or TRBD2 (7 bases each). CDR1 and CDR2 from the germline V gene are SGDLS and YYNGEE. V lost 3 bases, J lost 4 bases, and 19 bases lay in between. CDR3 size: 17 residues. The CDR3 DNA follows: TGTGCCAGCAGCGAGGGACTAACAGGGGTGACCACCGGGGAGCTGTTTTTT. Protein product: CASSEGLTGVTTGELFF.

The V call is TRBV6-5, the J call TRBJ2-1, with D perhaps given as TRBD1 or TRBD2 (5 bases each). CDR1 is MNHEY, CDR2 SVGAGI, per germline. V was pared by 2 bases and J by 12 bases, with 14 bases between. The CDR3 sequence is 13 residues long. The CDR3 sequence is CASSYGEGRGQFF. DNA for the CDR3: TGTGCCAGCAGTTACGGAGAGGGGAGAGGGCAGTTCTTC.

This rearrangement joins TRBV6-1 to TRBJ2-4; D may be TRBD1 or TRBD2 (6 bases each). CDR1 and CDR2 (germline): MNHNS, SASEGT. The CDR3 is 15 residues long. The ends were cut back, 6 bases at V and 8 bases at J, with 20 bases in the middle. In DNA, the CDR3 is TGTGCCAGCAGACCGAACCGGGGGCCTGGGTACATTCAGTACTTC. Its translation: CASRPNRGPGYIQYF.

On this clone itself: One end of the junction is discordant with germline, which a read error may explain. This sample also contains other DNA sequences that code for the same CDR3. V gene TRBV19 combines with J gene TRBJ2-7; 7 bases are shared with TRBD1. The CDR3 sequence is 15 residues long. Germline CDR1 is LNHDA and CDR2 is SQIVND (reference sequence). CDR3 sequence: CASSIRDSLPYEQYF. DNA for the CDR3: TGTGCCAGTAGTATTCGGGACAGCCTACCCTACGAGCAGTATTTC.

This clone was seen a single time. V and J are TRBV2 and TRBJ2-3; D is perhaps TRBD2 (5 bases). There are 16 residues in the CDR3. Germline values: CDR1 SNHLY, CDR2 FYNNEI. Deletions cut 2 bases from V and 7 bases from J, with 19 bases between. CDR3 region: CASSEFGIGLVYTQYF. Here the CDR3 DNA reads TGTGCCAGCAGTGAATTCGGAATAGGACTTGTTTATACGCAGTATTTT.

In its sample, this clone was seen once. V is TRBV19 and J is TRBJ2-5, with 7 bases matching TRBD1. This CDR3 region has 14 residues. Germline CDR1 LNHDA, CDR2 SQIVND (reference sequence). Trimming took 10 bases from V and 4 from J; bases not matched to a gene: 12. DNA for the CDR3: TGTGCCACGTCGACAGGGACGGTTTTAGAGACCCAGTACTTC. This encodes CATSTGTVLETQYF.

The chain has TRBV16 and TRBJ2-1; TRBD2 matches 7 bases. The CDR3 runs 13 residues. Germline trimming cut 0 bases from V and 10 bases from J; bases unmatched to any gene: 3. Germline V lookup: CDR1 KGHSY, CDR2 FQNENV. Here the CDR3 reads CASSQSGGPEQFF. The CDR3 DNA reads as TGTGCCAGCAGCCAATCGGGAGGGCCCGAGCAGTTCTTC.

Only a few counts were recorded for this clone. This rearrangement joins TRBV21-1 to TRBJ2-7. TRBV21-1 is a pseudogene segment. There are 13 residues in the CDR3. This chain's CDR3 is CASSQEAGREQYF. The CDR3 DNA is TGTGCCAGCAGTCAAGAGGCCGGGCGGGAGCAGTACTTC.

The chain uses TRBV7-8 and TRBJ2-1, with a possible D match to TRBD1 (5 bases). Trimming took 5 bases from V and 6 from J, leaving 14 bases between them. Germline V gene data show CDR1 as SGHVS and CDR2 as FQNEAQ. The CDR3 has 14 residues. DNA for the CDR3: TGTGCCAGCAGCCCCAGGCAGGGCACCAATGAGCAGTTCTTC. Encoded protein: CASSPRQGTNEQFF.